Given below is one T cell receptor (beta chain) in context. Its target is not known. The study ran its PCR with 60 Vbeta and 13 Jbeta primers. The table came from immunoSEQ multiplex PCR; TCRdb's copy has only in-frame clones and leaves some out. The table records around 160,000 clones, around 79% of them present only once. This entry comes from a study of cytomegalovirus exposure and HLA in healthy donors. Study information: Some 200 million T cells yielded roughly 120 million unique TCR beta sequences, as an earlier analysis found. Study-wide results and caveats: A few V segments could not be told apart, such as TRBV6-2 and TRBV6-3, and were left out. V- and J-gene trimming in TCR beta was tied to a missense DCLRE1C variant by an analysis performed later.

The CDR3 is 14 residues long. CDR1 ENHRY and CDR2 SYGVKD come from the germline V gene. V lost 2 bases and J lost 4, with 9 bases in between. The sequence derives from a man between 40 and 49 years old in good health and CMV-seropositive. The V gene is TRBV10-3, the J gene TRBJ1-5; D might be TRBD1 (5 bases). Sequencing input: PBMCs. The CDR3 nucleotides are TGTGCCATCAGTGAGGGGGCAGGGAATCAGCCCCAGCATTTT. It codes for CAISEGAGNQPQHF.